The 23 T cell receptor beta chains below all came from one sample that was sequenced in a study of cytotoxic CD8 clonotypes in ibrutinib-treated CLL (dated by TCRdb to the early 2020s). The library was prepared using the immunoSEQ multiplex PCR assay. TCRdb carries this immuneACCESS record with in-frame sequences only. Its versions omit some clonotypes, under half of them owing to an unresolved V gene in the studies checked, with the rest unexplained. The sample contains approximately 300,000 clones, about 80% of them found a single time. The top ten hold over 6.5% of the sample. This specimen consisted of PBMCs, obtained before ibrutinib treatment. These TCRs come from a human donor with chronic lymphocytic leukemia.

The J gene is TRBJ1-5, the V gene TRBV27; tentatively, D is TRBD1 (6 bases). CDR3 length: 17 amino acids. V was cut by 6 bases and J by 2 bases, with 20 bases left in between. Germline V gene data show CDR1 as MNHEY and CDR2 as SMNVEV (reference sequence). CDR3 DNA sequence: TGTGCCAGCAGAATTCTTGGAGGGGACACGGGCAATCAGCCCCAGCATTTT. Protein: CASRILGGDTGNQPQHF.

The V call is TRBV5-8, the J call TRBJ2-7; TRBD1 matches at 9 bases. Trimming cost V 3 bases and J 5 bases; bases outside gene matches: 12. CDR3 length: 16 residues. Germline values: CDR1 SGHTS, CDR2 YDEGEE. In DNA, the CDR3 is TGTGCCAGCAGCTGGGACCGGGACAGGGAGATCCACGAGCAGTACTTC. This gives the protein CASSWDRDREIHEQYF.

CDR3 in amino acids: CASGLVPDPLWNEQFF. CDR3 DNA sequence: TGTGCTAGTGGTTTGGTACCGGATCCACTATGGAATGAGCAGTTCTTC. The V and J genes are TRBV12-5 and TRBJ2-1, with unresolved D. The V gene lost 0 bases and the J gene lost 7 bases, with 16 bases spanning the gap. Per the germline V gene, CDR1 is LGHNT and CDR2 is FRNRAP. The CDR3 has 16 residues.

The CDR3 here is CAISGTVMNTEAFF. The CDR3, as DNA: TGTGCCATCAGTGGGACAGTGATGAACACTGAAGCTTTCTTT. The chain uses TRBV10-3 and TRBJ1-1, with D possibly matching TRBD1 (6 bases). Germline-derived CDR1 and CDR2 are ENHRY and SYGVKD. V lost 4 bases and J 0 bases, leaving 9 bases between the germline ends. The CDR3 length is 14 residues.

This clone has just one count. The CDR3 loop reads CASSLSRNTGELFF. In DNA form, the CDR3 reads TGTGCCAGCAGCTTATCTAGGAACACCGGGGAGCTGTTTTTT. This chain links TRBV11-2 with TRBJ2-2, with D unresolved. CDR1 and CDR2 (germline): SGHAT, FQNNGV. The V end was cut by 2 bases, the J end by 1 base, with 5 bases between. CDR3 length: 14 residues.

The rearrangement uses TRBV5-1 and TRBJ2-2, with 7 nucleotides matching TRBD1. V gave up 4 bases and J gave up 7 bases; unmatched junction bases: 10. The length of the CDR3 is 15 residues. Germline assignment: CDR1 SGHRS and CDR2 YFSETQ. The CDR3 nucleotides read TGCGCCAGCAGCCCCGACAGGGTCGGGATCGGGGAGCTGTTTTTT. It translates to CASSPDRVGIGELFF.

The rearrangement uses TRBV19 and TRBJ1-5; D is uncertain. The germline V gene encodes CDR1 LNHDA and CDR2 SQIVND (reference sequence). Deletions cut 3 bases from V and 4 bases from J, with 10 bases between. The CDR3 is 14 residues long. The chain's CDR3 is CASSILAGNQPQHF. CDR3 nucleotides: TGTGCCAGTAGTATCCTCGCCGGAAATCAGCCCCAGCATTTT.

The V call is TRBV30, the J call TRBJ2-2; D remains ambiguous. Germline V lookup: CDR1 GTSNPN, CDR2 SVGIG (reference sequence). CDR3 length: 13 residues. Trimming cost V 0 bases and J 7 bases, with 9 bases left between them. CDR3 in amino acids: CAWSVTRLGELFF. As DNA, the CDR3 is TGTGCCTGGAGTGTTACTCGTCTCGGGGAGCTGTTTTTT. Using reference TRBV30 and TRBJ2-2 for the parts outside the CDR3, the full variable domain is SQTIHQWPATLVQPVGSPLSLECTVEGTSNPNLYWYRQAAGRGLQLLFYSVGIGQISSEVPQNLSASRPQDRQFILSSKKLLLSDSGFYLCAWSVTRLGELFFGEGSRLTVL.

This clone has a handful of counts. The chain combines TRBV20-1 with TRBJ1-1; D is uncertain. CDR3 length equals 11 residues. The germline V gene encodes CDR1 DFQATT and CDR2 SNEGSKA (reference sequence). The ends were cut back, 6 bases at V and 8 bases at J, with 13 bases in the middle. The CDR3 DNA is TGCAGTGCGAGGGCCCCAGAAGAAGCTTTCTTT. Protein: CSARAPEEAFF.

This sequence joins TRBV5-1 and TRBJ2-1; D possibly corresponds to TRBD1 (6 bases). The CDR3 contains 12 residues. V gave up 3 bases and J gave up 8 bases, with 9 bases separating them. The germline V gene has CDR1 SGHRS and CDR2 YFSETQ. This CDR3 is CASSSQGYEQFF. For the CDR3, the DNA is TGCGCCAGCAGCTCACAGGGTTATGAGCAGTTCTTC. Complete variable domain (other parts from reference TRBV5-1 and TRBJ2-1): KAGVTQTPRYLIKTRGQQVTLSCSPISGHRSVSWYQQTPGQGLQFLFEYFSETQRNKGNFPGRFSGRQFSNSRSEMNVSTLELGDSALYLCASSSQGYEQFFGPGTRLTVL.

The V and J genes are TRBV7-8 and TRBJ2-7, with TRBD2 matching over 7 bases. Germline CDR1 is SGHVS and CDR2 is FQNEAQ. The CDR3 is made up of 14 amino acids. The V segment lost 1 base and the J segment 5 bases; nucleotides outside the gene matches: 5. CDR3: CASSLVRLADEQYF. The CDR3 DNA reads TGTGCCAGCAGCTTAGTAAGACTAGCAGACGAGCAGTACTTC.

In nucleotides, the CDR3 is TGCAGCGTTGATCGGACTAGCGGAAACAATGAGCAGTTCTTC. Its translation is CSVDRTSGNNEQFF. The chain links TRBV29-1 to TRBJ2-1; 10 positions agree with TRBD2. This CDR3 has 14 residues. V shed 3 bases, J shed 5 bases, and the junction held 4 bases outside the gene matches. Germline CDR1 SQVTM, CDR2 ANQGSEA.

The CDR3 DNA is TGTGCCAGCAGCCCTAAGGGGGCATTCCTTGAAAAACTGTTTTTT. This codes for CASSPKGAFLEKLFF. This chain links TRBV9 with TRBJ1-4; 7 bases are shared with TRBD1. Germline V gives CDR1 SGDLS, CDR2 YYNGEE. This CDR3 spans 15 amino acids. V shed 4 bases and J 7 bases; nucleotides not matched to a gene: 10.

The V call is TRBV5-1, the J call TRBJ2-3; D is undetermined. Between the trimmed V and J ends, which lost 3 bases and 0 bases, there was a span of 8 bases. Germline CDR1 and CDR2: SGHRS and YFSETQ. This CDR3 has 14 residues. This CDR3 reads CASSSYTSTDTQYF. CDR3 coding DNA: TGCGCCAGCAGCTCCTATACGAGCACAGATACGCAGTATTTT.

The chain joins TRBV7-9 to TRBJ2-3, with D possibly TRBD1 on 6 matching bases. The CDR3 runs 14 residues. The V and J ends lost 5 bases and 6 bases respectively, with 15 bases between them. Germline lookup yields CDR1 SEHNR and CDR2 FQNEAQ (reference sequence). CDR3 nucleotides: TGTGCCAGCAGCCAGCCCTGGGGGCAGGATACGCAGTATTTT. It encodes CASSQPWGQDTQYF. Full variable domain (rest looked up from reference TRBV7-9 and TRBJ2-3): DTGVSQNPRHKITKRGQNVTFRCDPISEHNRLYWYRQTLGQGPEFLTYFQNEAQLEKSRLLSDRFSAERPKGSFSTLEIQRTEQGDSAMYLCASSQPWGQDTQYFGPGTRLTVL.

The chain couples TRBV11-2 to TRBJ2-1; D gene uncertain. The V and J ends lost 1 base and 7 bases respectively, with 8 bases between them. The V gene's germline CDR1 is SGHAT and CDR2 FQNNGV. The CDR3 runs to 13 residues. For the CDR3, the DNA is TGTGCCAGCAGCTTAGTGGGTTTTAATGAGCAGTTCTTC. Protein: CASSLVGFNEQFF.

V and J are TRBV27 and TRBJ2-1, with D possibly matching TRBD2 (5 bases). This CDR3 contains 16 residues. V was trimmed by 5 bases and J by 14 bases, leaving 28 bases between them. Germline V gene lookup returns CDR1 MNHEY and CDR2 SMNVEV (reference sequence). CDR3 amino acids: CASSNPAVGVGLPEFF. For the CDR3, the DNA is TGTGCCAGCAGTAATCCCGCCGTCGGGGTAGGCCTACCCGAGTTCTTC.

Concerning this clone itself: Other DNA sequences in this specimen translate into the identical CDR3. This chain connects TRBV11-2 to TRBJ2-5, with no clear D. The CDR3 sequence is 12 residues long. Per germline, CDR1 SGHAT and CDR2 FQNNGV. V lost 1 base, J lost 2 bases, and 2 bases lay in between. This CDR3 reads CASSLGQETQYF. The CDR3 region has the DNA TGTGCCAGCAGCTTAGGTCAAGAGACCCAGTACTTC.

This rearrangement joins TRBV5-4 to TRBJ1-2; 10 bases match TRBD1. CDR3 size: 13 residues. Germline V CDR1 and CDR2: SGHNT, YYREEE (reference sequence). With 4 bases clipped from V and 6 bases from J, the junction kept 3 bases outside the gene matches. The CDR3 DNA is TGTGCCAGCAGCATGACAGGGGGCCATGGCTACACCTTC. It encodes CASSMTGGHGYTF.

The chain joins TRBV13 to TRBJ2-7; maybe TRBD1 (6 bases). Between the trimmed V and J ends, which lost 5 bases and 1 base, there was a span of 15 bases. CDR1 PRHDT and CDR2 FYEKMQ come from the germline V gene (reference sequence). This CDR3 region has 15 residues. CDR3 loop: CASSPKQGLSYEQYF. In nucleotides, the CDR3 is TGTGCCAGCAGCCCCAAACAGGGCCTTTCCTACGAGCAGTACTTC.

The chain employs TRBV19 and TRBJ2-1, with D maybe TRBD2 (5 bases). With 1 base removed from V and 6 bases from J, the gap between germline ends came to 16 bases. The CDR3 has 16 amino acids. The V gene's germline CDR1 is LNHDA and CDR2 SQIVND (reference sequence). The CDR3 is CASSIGPRETSNEQFF. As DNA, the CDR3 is TGTGCCAGTAGTATAGGGCCTCGGGAAACCAGCAATGAGCAGTTCTTC.

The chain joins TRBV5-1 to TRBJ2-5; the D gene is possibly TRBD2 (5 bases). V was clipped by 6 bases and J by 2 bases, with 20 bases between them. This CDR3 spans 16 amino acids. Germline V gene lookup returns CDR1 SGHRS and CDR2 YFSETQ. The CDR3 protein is CASIAPVVSGQETQYF. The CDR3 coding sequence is TGCGCCAGCATAGCCCCCGTAGTTTCGGGGCAAGAGACCCAGTACTTC.

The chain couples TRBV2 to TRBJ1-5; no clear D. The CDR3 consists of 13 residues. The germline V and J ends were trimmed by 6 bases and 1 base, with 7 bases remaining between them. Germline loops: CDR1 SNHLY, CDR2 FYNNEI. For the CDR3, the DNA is TGTGCCAGCAGCGAACAAAGCAATCAGCCCCAGCATTTT. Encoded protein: CASSEQSNQPQHF. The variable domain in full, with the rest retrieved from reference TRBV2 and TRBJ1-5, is EPEVTQTPSHQVTQMGQEVILRCVPISNHLYFYWYRQILGQKVEFLVSFYNNEISEKSEIFDDQFSVERPDGSNFTLKIRSTKLEDSAMYFCASSEQSNQPQHFGDGTRLSIL.